The subject of this entry is one T cell receptor (beta chain). What antigen it recognizes has not been identified. The data were taken from a study of CXCR3-negative and CXCR3-positive naive CD8 T cells (dated by TCRdb to between 2017 and 2020). Concerning the study at large: In total, approximately 130 million TRB reads were obtained, corresponding to roughly 1.5 +/- 0.3 million reads per library. For the TRBV-TRBJ cluster analysis, the naive subsets came from roughly 5 donors, while the memory cells came from 3 donors. Diversity and physicochemical repertoire analyses covered about a dozen donors pooled from two independent experiments. Here is what the overall study found, with its caveats: Similar TRBV-TRBJ usage was shown by naive CXCR3-negative and CXCR3-positive cells from the same donor, whereas distinct patterns were shown by memory cells. Because CXCR3 expression was partially decreased after cryopreservation, freshly isolated PBMCs were used for most assays. Both naive subsets had comparably high repertoire diversity, while memory CD8+ T cells had much lower repertoire diversity. TRB CDR3s from CXCR3-positive naive cells showed higher hydrophobicity (lower Kidera factor 4), lower energy, and higher strength and volume indices than CXCR3-negative naive cells. Because surface CD5, which is linked to self-reactivity in mice, was comparable between the naive subsets, TCR interaction strength was also inferred from TRB CDR3 physicochemical properties.

Sequencing was carried out with a NextSeq 550. The Human TCR Profiling Kit (MiLaboratory) was used to make UMI-labeled 5' RACE TRB cDNA libraries. The full amount of extracted RNA was used for cDNA synthesis, and the full amount of resulting cDNA was used for PCR amplification. Libraries were prepared in parallel using an identical number of PCR cycles. The paper's data handling went like this. With a requirement of at least two reads per UMI, MIGEC and MiXCR extracted about 49,000 +/- 11,000 unique UMI-labeled TRB cDNA molecules per library. On average, each library contained roughly 40,000 +/- 10,000 functional in-frame TRB CDR3 nucleotide clonotypes without stop codons. After downsampling to 5000 UMI-labeled TRB molecules per sample, diversity metrics such as normalized Shannon-Wiener and Chao1 were calculated in VDJtools. For the central five CDR3 residues, VDJtools calculated physicochemical properties weighted by clonotype size, namely interaction energy, strength, volume and Kidera factor 4. Reprocessed by TCRdb, the reads give a single entry per CDR3 protein sequence, without DNA. For this entry, the V and J calls and clone size follow TCRdb and not the study's own pipeline. The table for this sample shows 20,000 to 30,000 distinct CDR3 sequences. About 2.7% of the sample goes to the ten largest clones.

Via the germline V gene, CDR1 is SQVTM and CDR2 ANQGSEA. The CDR3 measures 13 amino acids from cysteine to phenylalanine. A DNA sequence was not provided. For every CD8+ T cell subset, about 300,000 cells were flow-sorted straight into RLT lysis buffer, and each subset was sorted in triplicate. To exclude memory contaminants, naive CD8+ T cells were stringently defined as CD45RO-CCR7+CD27+CD95-. Peripheral blood mononuclear cells were isolated from buffy coats by standard density gradient centrifugation. A FACSAria III was used to flow-sort naive CD8+ T cells into CXCR3-negative and CXCR3-positive populations. Total RNA was extracted from sorted cells using an RNeasy Mini Kit.

The rearranged chain carries TRBV29-1 and TRBJ2-7. The sample taken for sequencing was naive CXCR3- CD8+ T cells from blood. Explained via the paper, the cell subset or site label denotes: CD45RO-CCR7+CD27+CD95- naive CD8+ T cells lacking CXCR3 (TNR3-). The clonotype comes from a human donor in good health. Some clones in this sample may be carry-over from other donors' samples. CDR3 sequence: CSVAPTRSYEQYF.